A single sample gave rise to the 17 T cell receptor beta chains below, sequenced in a study of control samples from healthy donors and cancer patients. Profiling relied on immunoSEQ multiplex PCR, and the TCRdb table lists in-frame clones only, not all of them. Among some 150,000 clones, around 94% were seen once, and the ten largest hold approximately 14%. Sequencing input: PBMCs. The receptors stem from a man between 60 and 70 years old with colorectal cancer.

The V call is TRBV6-5, the J call TRBJ1-5; TRBD1 agrees at 7 bases. The junction had 11 bases not matched to a gene; V was cut back by 9 bases and J by 3 bases. The CDR3 runs 15 residues. Germline V CDR1 and CDR2: MNHEY, SVGAGI. CDR3 DNA sequence: TGTGCCAGTTGTGAGGGGGAGGGGGCCAATCAGCCCCAGCATTTT. Translation gives CASCEGEGANQPQHF.

The rearrangement joins TRBV27 to TRBJ2-7; D ambiguous. Germline V gene lookup returns CDR1 MNHEY and CDR2 SMNVEV (reference sequence). The CDR3 spans 13 residues. Trimming took 3 bases from V and 4 from J, leaving 10 bases between them. CDR3 protein: CASSFRVRYEQYF. CDR3 in DNA: TGTGCCAGCAGTTTTCGGGTCAGGTACGAGCAGTACTTC.

This sequence joins TRBV6-1 and TRBJ2-7, with D tentatively TRBD2 (5 bases). V was shortened by 4 bases and J by 4 bases, with 20 bases between the two germline ends. Germline CDR1 reads MNHNS; CDR2 reads SASEGT. This CDR3 contains 16 residues. The CDR3 is CASSVNAGKTRYEQYF. CDR3 bases: TGTGCCAGCAGTGTGAACGCCGGGAAAACACGGTACGAGCAGTACTTC.

V is TRBV5-6 and J is TRBJ1-4; TRBD1 is a possible D gene (5 bases). The V end was cut by 4 bases, the J end by 8 bases, with 15 bases between. Germline CDR1 SGHDT, CDR2 YYEEEE. This CDR3 spans 14 amino acids. CDR3 nucleotide sequence: TGTGCCAGCAGCGGCGGGACCCTCGACGAAAAACTGTTTTTT. It specifies CASSGGTLDEKLFF.

In this sample, this clone turned up once. The rearrangement joins TRBV21-1 to TRBJ2-7; TRBD2 reflects the table's D call only, with no check against the DNA. TRBV21-1 is reported as a pseudogene. CDR3 size: 12 residues. Here the CDR3 reads CASSKEGLEQYF. CDR3 nucleotide sequence: TGTGCCAGCAGCAAAGAGGGACTCGAGCAGTACTTC.

The chain links TRBV10-3 to TRBJ1-1, with D unclear. The ends were cut back, 0 bases at V and 1 base at J, with 6 bases in the middle. Per germline, CDR1 ENHRY and CDR2 SYGVKD. This CDR3 is 14 amino acids long. DNA of the CDR3: TGTGCCATCAGTGAGTCCGGGAGGAACACTGAAGCTTTCTTT. It encodes CAISESGRNTEAFF.

This chain links TRBV7-2 with TRBJ2-5; a possible D gene is TRBD1 (6 bases). The CDR3 totals 14 residues. V was shortened by 6 bases and J by 1 base, with 12 bases between the two germline ends. Germline V lookup: CDR1 SGHTA, CDR2 FQGNSA. The CDR3 sequence: CASSPGASQETQYF. The CDR3 DNA is TGTGCCAGCAGTCCAGGGGCTTCCCAAGAGACCCAGTACTTC.

This clone has just one count. The V and J genes are TRBV2 and TRBJ1-1; D gene uncertain. Germline CDR1 SNHLY, CDR2 FYNNEI. This CDR3 has 13 residues. Trimming took 7 bases from V and 0 from J, leaving 9 bases between them. The CDR3 DNA sequence: TGTGCCAGCATGAGGAGGGTGAACACTGAAGCTTTCTTT. Its translation: CASMRRVNTEAFF. The full variable domain, in which reference TRBV2 and TRBJ1-1 provide the parts outside the CDR3, is EPEVTQTPSHQVTQMGQEVILRCVPISNHLYFYWYRQILGQKVEFLVSFYNNEISEKSEIFDDQFSVERPDGSNFTLKIRSTKLEDSAMYFCASMRRVNTEAFFGQGTRLTVV.

This clone was counted once. The CDR3 DNA reads TGTGCCAGCAGTTTAGGGGCGGGCGGGACCCAGTACTTC. This sequence encodes CASSLGAGGTQYF. The chain joins TRBV12-3 or TRBV12-4 to TRBJ2-5; the D gene is possibly TRBD2 (5 bases). V was shortened by 1 base and J by 7 bases, with 10 bases between the two germline ends. This CDR3 has 13 residues.

The chain has TRBV2 and TRBJ2-7; unclear D gene. In germline, CDR1 is SNHLY, CDR2 FYNNEI. The germline V and J ends were trimmed by 6 bases and 1 base, with 7 bases remaining between them. This CDR3 has 12 amino acids. The CDR3 sequence: CASSSLSYEQYF. The CDR3 bases are TGTGCCAGCAGCTCCCTTTCCTACGAGCAGTACTTC.

This sequence joins TRBV6-5 and TRBJ1-5; D might be TRBD1 (6 bases). The germline V and J ends were trimmed by 6 bases and 3 bases, with 12 bases remaining between them. The CDR3 runs 14 residues. Germline loops: CDR1 MNHEY, CDR2 SVGAGI. CDR3 amino acids: CASSWTALNQPQHF. The CDR3 DNA reads as TGTGCCAGCAGCTGGACAGCCCTCAATCAGCCCCAGCATTTT.

The chain is built from TRBV4-1 and TRBJ2-3, with 11 bases identical to TRBD2. CDR3 length: 16 amino acids. Trimming cost V 4 bases and J 2 bases; bases outside gene matches: 5. CDR1 and CDR2 from the germline V gene are MGHRA and YSYEKL. Here the CDR3 reads CASSLTSGEYTDTQYF. The DNA for the CDR3 is TGCGCCAGCAGCCTGACTAGCGGGGAGTACACAGATACGCAGTATTTT.

This chain uses TRBV29-1 with TRBJ2-7, with TRBD1 matching 9 bases. The CDR3 is 14 residues long. With V trimmed by 6 bases and J by 3 bases, 9 bases remained unmatched. Germline values: CDR1 SQVTM, CDR2 ANQGSEA. The CDR3 bases are TGCAGCGTCCTACCGGGACAGGGTGTCTACGAGCAGTACTTC. Translation gives CSVLPGQGVYEQYF.

On this clone itself: At one end, the junction sequence differs from germline, possibly due to a read error. V and J are TRBV11-2 and TRBJ1-3; D is unclear. The V gene's germline CDR1 is SGHAT and CDR2 FQNNGV. The CDR3 has 15 amino acids. CDR3 residues: CASSLRQSSRNTIYF. CDR3 DNA: TGTGCCAGCAGCTTAAGGCAGTCCTCTAGAAACACCATATATTTT.

V usage is TRBV30 and J usage is TRBJ2-5, with D perhaps matching TRBD1 (5 bases). Trimming cost V 0 bases and J 5 bases, with 13 bases left between them. CDR1 and CDR2 from the germline V gene are GTSNPN and SVGIG (reference sequence). The CDR3 covers 14 residues. This chain's CDR3 is CAWSVQVVRETQYF. DNA for the CDR3: TGTGCCTGGAGTGTACAGGTAGTCCGGGAGACCCAGTACTTC. Complete variable domain (other parts from reference TRBV30 and TRBJ2-5): SQTIHQWPATLVQPVGSPLSLECTVEGTSNPNLYWYRQAAGRGLQLLFYSVGIGQISSEVPQNLSASRPQDRQFILSSKKLLLSDSGFYLCAWSVQVVRETQYFGPGTRLLVL.

The V and J genes are TRBV12-3 or TRBV12-4 and TRBJ1-2; 7 bases line up with TRBD1. This CDR3 has 13 residues. The V segment lost 3 bases and the J segment 4 bases; nucleotides outside the gene matches: 2. In DNA, the CDR3 is TGTGCCAGCAGTTTCGACAGGGTCTATGGCTACACCTTC. Protein: CASSFDRVYGYTF.

This chain connects TRBV13 to TRBJ2-3, with 14 bases identical to TRBD2. Germline CDR1 is PRHDT and CDR2 is FYEKMQ (reference sequence). With V trimmed by 5 bases and J by 7 bases, 5 bases remained unmatched. The CDR3 consists of 15 residues. In DNA form, the CDR3 reads TGTGCCAGCAGCCCCGGGACTAGCGGGGGAAATACGCAGTATTTT. It specifies CASSPGTSGGNTQYF.